This T cell receptor beta chain came from a study of beta chain features in type 1 diabetes. Isolated RNA was reverse transcribed in full, so expressed TCRB transcripts were sequenced. Data came from immunoSEQ multiplex PCR; TCRdb stores just in-frame clones and leaves some out. This table holds 620,000 or so clones, less than 20% found once. The CDR3 is made up of 14 amino acids. The J segment lost 1 base and the V segment lost 3 bases, leaving 0 bases of the junction unmatched. Germline values: CDR1 SGHTA, CDR2 FQGNSA. Regarding the study as a whole: Type 1 diabetes patients had TCRB CDR3s that were shorter (moderately but significantly so) in all four CD4+ subsets.

In the case of this clone: Its antigen is undetermined. Other DNA sequences in this specimen translate into the identical CDR3.

This TCR came from a man between 18 and 35 years old in good health. The specimen sequenced was naive CD4+ T cells from blood. This rearrangement joins TRBV7-2 to TRBJ1-5; 7 bases are shared with TRBD1. DNA for the CDR3: TGTGCCAGCAGCTTGACAGGGAGCAATCAGCCCCAGCATTTT. Translated, it gives CASSLTGSNQPQHF. The whole variable domain, filled in from reference TRBV7-2 and TRBJ1-5, reads GAGVSQSPSNKVTEKGKDVELRCDPISGHTALYWYRQSLGQGLEFLIYFQGNSAPDKSGLPSDRFSAERTGGSVSTLTIQRTQQEDSAVYLCASSLTGSNQPQHFGDGTRLSIL.